The entry that follows covers one T cell receptor (beta chain) sequence. There is no known antigen for this receptor. No much larger clone exists at a distance of one base, and base qualities are not known. The method was the immunoSEQ multiplex PCR assay. A mixture of 60 forward primers for TCR Vbeta segments and 13 reverse primers for TCR Jbeta segments was used in the multiplex PCR. The CDR3 region of rearranged TCR beta genes was amplified from genomic DNA with a multiplex PCR assay. The amplified TCR beta libraries were sequenced on the Illumina HiSeq System as 87-base-pair reads. The authors processed their data as follows. A later analysis counted approximately 76 million unique TCR beta chains across the 700 or so repertoires, and roughly 9.9 million of these chains were shared by at least two donors. Raw reads were error-corrected and collapsed into unique sequences with a nearest-neighbor algorithm that merged closely related sequences to remove PCR and sequencing errors. Alignment of CDR3 sequences to IMGT reference sequences was used to assign V, D and J gene segments. For a sequence to be retained, a match of at least six nucleotides was required to both a V gene segment and a J gene segment. A rearrangement was called productive if the CDR3 had no stop codons and remained in frame with V and J, and every other rearrangement was called non-productive. CDR3 was defined by IMGT convention, running from the second conserved V-encoded cysteine to the conserved J-encoded phenylalanine. The earlier analysis of about 590 of the donors excluded sequences that lacked an unambiguous match to a single V gene segment. In an earlier analysis of roughly 500 of the donors, V segments were called functional above 56.7% productive rearrangements and were called segregating when the between-donor standard deviation exceeded 5%. To diagnose cytomegalovirus status from the catalog of TCR beta chain sequences, a statistical classification framework was built. A later analysis assigned V and J genes by comparing TCR nucleotide sequences with IMGT/GENE-DB human TR gene sequences. In a later analysis, CDR3 sequences and most-parsimonious VDJ recombination scenarios were assigned using the TCRdist pipeline. In a later analysis, every TCR beta chain was defined by the combination of its CDR3 amino acid sequence and its V-gene family, and reads without a unique V-gene family were dropped. To address suspected cross-contamination and a sequencing artifact, a later analysis removed 550 to 750 highly shared, low-generation-probability nucleotide sequences. In a later analysis, a clonal expansion index for each public chain was calculated from normalized within-repertoire ranks of inferred template counts. In a later analysis, generation probabilities were computed using a VDJ recombination model fitted to out-of-frame rearrangements, and the results were checked against IGoR. Hypergeometric tests were used in a later analysis to score TCR-TCR, TCR-HLA and TCR-CMV co-occurrence, with a repertoire-size bias correction applied to the TCR pairs. A later analysis estimated false discovery rates by permuting HLA or CMV assignments 20 times. A later analysis grouped co-occurring TCRs with DBSCAN, adding TCRdist sequence similarity when clustering within HLA-allele-positive subsets. Repertoires with fewer than 30,000 or more than 120,000 public chains, plus five repertoires with anomalous nucleotide sharing, were excluded from co-occurrence clustering. Entries here come from immuneACCESS through TCRdb and include only in-frame sequences with V and J called. Some clones fail to appear in such tables; in the studies checked, an unresolved V gene covers under half of the shortfall, and the cause of the remainder is unknown. The DNA was the basis for D and trimming; V, J and clone size are from that table. The sample contains around 300,000 clones, around two thirds of them found a single time. The ten largest clones add up to approximately 2.3% of the sample.

This specimen belongs to a study of cytomegalovirus exposure and HLA in healthy donors (TCRdb year 2017). Study-wide context: An earlier analysis of a few hundred of the donors reported under 300 Gb of sequence data and 117 million unique TCR beta sequences obtained from 150 million to 200 million T cells. All discovery cohort repertoires had been generated on a single sequencing platform. A later genetic analysis took genome-wide SNP genotypes for about 55% of the roughly 700 donors and used that subset as a discovery cohort. Rather than using new phenotypic data, the later analysis identified candidate immune exposures from TCR beta sequences and from how often those sequences occurred across donors. Of the roughly 400 genotyped donors, 75% to 85% were placed in the genetic ancestry cluster associated with self-reported Caucasian donors. In an earlier analysis of about 590 of the donors, high-throughput TCR beta sequencing was used to judge whether each TCR beta V gene segment behaved as functional or pseudogenic. The number of typed donors differed by locus: 629-630 for A, B, C, DRB1 and DQB1; roughly 510 for DQA1; approximately 610 for DPA1; and about 450 for DPB1. On average, roughly 240,000 unique TCR beta nucleotide sequences were sequenced per donor among 350 to 400 genotyped donors of the cohort, with roughly 18% of those sequences being non-productive. Because of strong linkage in the cohort, roughly five DR-DQ haplotypes were treated as single units for association and clustering. Donor age, sex, ethnicity and CMV serostatus were collected together with the repertoire data. The study aimed to test whether signatures of past pathogen exposure could be identified by cataloging public T cell receptors. In a later analysis, previously published TCR beta repertoires from 550 to 750 donors were re-analyzed and high-resolution HLA genotyping was added so that TCR occurrence patterns could be studied. Class I and class II HLA loci were covered by the typing at four-digit resolution. To predict cytomegalovirus infection status, the study brought together high-throughput TCR immunosequencing, statistical association of individual TCRs with disease status, and machine learning. A separate validation cohort of about 110 different subjects was used in addition to the approximately 670-subject first cohort. The study profiled the T cell repertoires of about 640 subjects by immunosequencing and related them to cytomegalovirus serostatus. About 280 gigabases of sequencing data and tens of millions of unique TCR sequences were included in an early release covering roughly 700 HLA-typed donors.

The study at large found these results: V-gene and J-gene trimming of TCR beta chains was associated with a missense DCLRE1C variant in a later genetic analysis, and the association was replicated in an independent cohort. A later analysis associated around 16,000 TCR beta sequences with specific HLA alleles at a false discovery rate of 0.05. In a later analysis, most CMV-associated TCR beta chains were found to appear HLA-restricted, with HLA associations seemingly driven largely by CMV exposure. In an earlier analysis of fewer than 700 of the donors, most TCR beta V segments appeared in productive rearrangements about 90% or about 30% of the time, broadly matching IMGT annotations. Because the 87-base-pair reads could not distinguish some IMGT-functional V segments, including TRBV6-2 and TRBV6-3, those segments were excluded. A further reported finding was that TCR beta sequences accurately predicted the HLA-A and HLA-B alleles for most subjects in the first cohort. Linkage disequilibrium might explain the correlated functional status among segregating V segments, but an unknown experimental factor could not be excluded. Because HLA typing was missing for some donors at each locus, association tests included only the typed subset. The study listed around 160 TCR beta chains as associated with cytomegalovirus. According to a later analysis, parvovirus B19, influenza, CMV and Epstein-Barr virus appeared linked to several top co-occurrence clusters. According to a later genetic analysis, donors in an Asian-associated ancestry cluster had fewer N-insertions in productive TCRs than the approximately 670-donor mean. CMV serostatus was the only immune exposure information available for the cohort. Roughly uniform sequencing depth across donors was assumed in presence/absence analyses, although this assumption may not hold. Because counts were too low, around 17 rarely observed V segments, including chromosome 9 orphons, were left out of the earlier analysis of 587 of the donors. In both the original and validation cohorts, the classifier was reported to diagnose cytomegalovirus status with high specificity and sensitivity. When HLA alleles, especially DR and DQ, strongly co-occurred, attributing TCR associations to individual alleles was difficult. In a later analysis, HLA-associated TCR beta chains were found to be more clonally expanded and to have lower generation probabilities than equally common non-associated chains. In vitro tests confirmed that three of the cytomegalovirus-associated TCR beta chains recognize cytomegalovirus antigens. A later analysis found that TCR association rates varied across HLA loci, with DRB1 alleles showing the most associated TCRs and HLA-C alleles the fewest. Most TCR sequences were observed very rarely across donors, whereas some public TCRs were present in many individuals. A cluster of highly shared sequence variants was judged likely to represent a technical artifact of the sequencing pipeline. This cohort had only TCR beta chains sequenced, and the lack of alpha or paired-chain data limited which features could be detected. The authors suggested that the approach could potentially be generalized to other disease states and immunological phenotypes.

CDR1 and CDR2 are drawn from the germline V gene: SQVTM, ANQGSEA. The CDR3 goes from the cysteine to the phenylalanine over 14 residues. Only the CDR3 portion is preserved as DNA: 42 bases, with reading frame beginning at the first base. Trimming removed 6 bases from V and 2 bases from J; the gene matches leave 7 bases unexplained. In total, roughly 670 healthy bone marrow donors made up the cohort. At the time of sampling, every cohort member was nominally healthy, though immune exposures that went unrecorded were likely present. The donor tested CMV seronegative and was one of the 352 seronegative cohort members. A peripheral blood sample was provided by each donor, and peripheral blood mononuclear cells were used for TCR beta sequencing. The Qiagen DNeasy Blood Extraction Kit was used to extract genomic DNA from the blood cell samples.

The chain was built from TRBV29-1 and TRBJ2-1, with 7 bases in between that match TRBD2. The clonotype comes from a female donor in good health and CMV-seronegative. The sample comprised PBMCs. The CDR3 reads as follows: CSVVLASTYNEQFF. The DNA sequence follows: TGCAGCGTGGTACTAGCGTCCACCTACAATGAGCAGTTCTTC.